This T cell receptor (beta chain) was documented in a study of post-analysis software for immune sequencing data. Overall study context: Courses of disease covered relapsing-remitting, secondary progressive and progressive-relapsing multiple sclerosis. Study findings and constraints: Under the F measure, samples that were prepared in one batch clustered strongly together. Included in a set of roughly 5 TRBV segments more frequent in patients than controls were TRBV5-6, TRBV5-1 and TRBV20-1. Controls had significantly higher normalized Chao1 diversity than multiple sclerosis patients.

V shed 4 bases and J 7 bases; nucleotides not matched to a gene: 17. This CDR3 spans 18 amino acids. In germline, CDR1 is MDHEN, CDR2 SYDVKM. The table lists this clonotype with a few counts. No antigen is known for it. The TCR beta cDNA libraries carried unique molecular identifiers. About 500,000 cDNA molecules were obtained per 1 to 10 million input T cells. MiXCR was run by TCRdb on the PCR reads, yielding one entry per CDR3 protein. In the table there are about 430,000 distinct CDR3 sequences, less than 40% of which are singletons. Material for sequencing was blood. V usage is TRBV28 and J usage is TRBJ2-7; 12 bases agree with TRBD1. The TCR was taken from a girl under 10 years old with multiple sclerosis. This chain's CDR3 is CASSSLVVRDRGLWEQYF. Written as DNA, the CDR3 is TGTGCCAGCAGTTCTTTAGTCGTTCGGGACAGGGGGCTTTGGGAGCAGTACTTC.